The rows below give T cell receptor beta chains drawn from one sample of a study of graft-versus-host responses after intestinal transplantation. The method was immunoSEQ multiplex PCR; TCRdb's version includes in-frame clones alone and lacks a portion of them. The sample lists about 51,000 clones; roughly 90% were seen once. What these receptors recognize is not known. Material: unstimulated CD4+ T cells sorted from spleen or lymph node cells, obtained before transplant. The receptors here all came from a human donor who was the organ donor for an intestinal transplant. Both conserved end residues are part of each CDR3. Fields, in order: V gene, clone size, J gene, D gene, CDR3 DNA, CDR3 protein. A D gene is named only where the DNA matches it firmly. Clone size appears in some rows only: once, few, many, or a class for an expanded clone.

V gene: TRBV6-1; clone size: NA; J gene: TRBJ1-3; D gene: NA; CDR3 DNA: TGTGCCAGCAGTGAAGGAAGCGGTCCCTCTGGAAACACCATATATTTT; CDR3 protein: CASSEGSGPSGNTIYF
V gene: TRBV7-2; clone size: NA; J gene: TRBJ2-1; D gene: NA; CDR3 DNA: TGTGCCAGCAGCTTATTCGGTATTTCCGGCAATGAGCAGTTCTTC; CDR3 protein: CASSLFGISGNEQFF
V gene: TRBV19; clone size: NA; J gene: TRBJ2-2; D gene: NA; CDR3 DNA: TGTGCCAGTAGTAACGCGGGCCGACTGAACACCGGGGAGCTGTTTTTT; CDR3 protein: CASSNAGRLNTGELFF
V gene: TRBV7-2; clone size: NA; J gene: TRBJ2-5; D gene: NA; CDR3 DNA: TGTGCCAGCGGAGGTCGTCGAGAGACCCAGTACTTC; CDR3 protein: CASGGRRETQYF
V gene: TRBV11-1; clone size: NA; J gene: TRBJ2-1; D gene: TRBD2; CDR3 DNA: TGTGCCAGCAGCTTAGCCGGGTGGGGGGGCTACAATGAGCAGTTCTTC; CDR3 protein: CASSLAGWGGYNEQFF
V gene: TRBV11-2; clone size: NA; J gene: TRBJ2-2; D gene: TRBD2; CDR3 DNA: TGTGCCAGCAGGGGACTAAGCCCAAACACCGGGGAGCTGTTTTTT; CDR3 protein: CASRGLSPNTGELFF
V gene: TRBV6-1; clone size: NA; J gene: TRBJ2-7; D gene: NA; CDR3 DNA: TGTGCCAGCATACGAGGACGGGGAACCTACGAGCAGTACTTC; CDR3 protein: CASIRGRGTYEQYF
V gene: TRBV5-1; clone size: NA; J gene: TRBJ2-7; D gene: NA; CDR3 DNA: TGCGCCAGCAGCTTGGCCAGGGGCCCTTCCTACGAGCAGTACTTC; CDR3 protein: CASSLARGPSYEQYF
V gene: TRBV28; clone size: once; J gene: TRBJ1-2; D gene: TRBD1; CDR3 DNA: TGTGCCAGCAGTTCCCCTGGACAGGGCGGTGGCTACACCTTC; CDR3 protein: CASSSPGQGGGYTF
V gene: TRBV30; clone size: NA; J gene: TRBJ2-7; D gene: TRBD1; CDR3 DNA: TGTGCCTGGAGGTGGACAGGGGGCCCCTCCTACGAGCAGTACTTC; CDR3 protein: CAWRWTGGPSYEQYF
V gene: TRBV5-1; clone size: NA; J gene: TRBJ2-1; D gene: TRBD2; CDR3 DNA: TGCGCCAGCAGCGCGACTAGCGGCGCCTACAATGAGCAGTTCTTC; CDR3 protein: CASSATSGAYNEQFF
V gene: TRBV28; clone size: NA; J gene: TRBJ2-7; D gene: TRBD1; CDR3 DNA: TGTGCCAGCGGCTCACAGGGGGCGCGCGAGCAGTACTTC; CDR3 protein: CASGSQGAREQYF
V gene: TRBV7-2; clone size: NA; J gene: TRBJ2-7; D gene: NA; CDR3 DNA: TGTGCCAGCAGCCCAAACATCTACGAGCAGTACTTC; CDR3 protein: CASSPNIYEQYF
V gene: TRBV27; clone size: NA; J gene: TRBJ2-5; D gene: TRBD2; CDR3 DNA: TGTGCCAGCAGCCGACTAGCGGGAGGGCTCCAAGAGACCCAGTACTTC; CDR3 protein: CASSRLAGGLQETQYF
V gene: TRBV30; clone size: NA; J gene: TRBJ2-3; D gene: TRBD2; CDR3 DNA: TGTGCCTGGAGTCTTTCTAGCGGTTCGACGCAGTATTTT; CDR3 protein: CAWSLSSGSTQYF
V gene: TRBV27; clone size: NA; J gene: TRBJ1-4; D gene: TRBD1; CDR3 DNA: TGTGCCACCCGGGACAGAGGGGAAAAACTGTTTTTT; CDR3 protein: CATRDRGEKLFF
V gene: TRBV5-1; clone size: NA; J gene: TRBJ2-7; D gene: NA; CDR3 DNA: TGCGCCAGCAGCTTAAATAGAGCGGAGCAGTACTTC; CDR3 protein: CASSLNRAEQYF